What follows are 8 T cell receptor beta chains derived from one specimen sequenced in a study of cytomegalovirus exposure and HLA in healthy donors. Profiled with immunoSEQ multiplex PCR; TCRdb holds only in-frame clones, not every one. This sample has 90,000 to 150,000 clones, with around 89% found just once. The sequenced sample consisted of PBMCs. These receptors were collected from a young woman in good health and CMV-seropositive.

V and J are TRBV5-1 and TRBJ2-2, with D unclear. The germline V gene has CDR1 SGHRS and CDR2 YFSETQ. V gave up 2 bases and J gave up 6 bases, with 5 bases separating them. The CDR3 covers 12 residues. The CDR3: CASSFSAGELFF. The CDR3 region has the DNA TGCGCCAGCAGCTTCTCGGCCGGGGAGCTGTTTTTT. Filled out from reference TRBV5-1 and TRBJ2-2, the complete variable domain reads KAGVTQTPRYLIKTRGQQVTLSCSPISGHRSVSWYQQTPGQGLQFLFEYFSETQRNKGNFPGRFSGRQFSNSRSEMNVSTLELGDSALYLCASSFSAGELFFGEGSRLTVL.

This chain uses TRBV7-8 with TRBJ1-2; tentatively, D is TRBD1 (5 bases). There are 15 residues in the CDR3. The V and J ends lost 1 base and 7 bases respectively, with 16 bases between them. CDR1 is SGHVS and CDR2 is FQNEAQ in the germline V gene. DNA of the CDR3: TGTGCCAGCAGCTTAGAACCATCGGGGGACGGTGGCTACACCTTC. Its protein is CASSLEPSGDGGYTF.

CDR3 in amino acids: CASSIGAGGNSPLHF. CDR3 nucleotides: TGTGCCAGTAGTATAGGCGCGGGAGGTAATTCACCCCTCCACTTT. The V and J genes are TRBV19 and TRBJ1-6; D not resolved. Trimming took off 1 base at V and 6 bases at J, with 10 bases between the two ends. CDR1 LNHDA and CDR2 SQIVND come from the germline V gene (reference sequence). This CDR3 has 15 amino acids.

The chain links TRBV7-2 to TRBJ1-1; perhaps TRBD1 as D (6 bases). The CDR3 is 13 residues long. With 3 bases removed from V and 4 bases from J, the gap between germline ends came to 9 bases. Germline CDR1 reads SGHTA; CDR2 reads FQGNSA. In DNA form, the CDR3 reads TGTGCCAGCAGCTTTCAGGGGCTCACTGAAGCTTTCTTT. Translating it yields CASSFQGLTEAFF.

This clone occurred once. This sequence joins TRBV25-1 and TRBJ1-1; D unclear. The CDR3 runs to 14 residues. Germline V gene data show CDR1 as MGHDK and CDR2 as SYGVNS. V lost 2 bases and J 0 bases, leaving 7 bases between the germline ends. The CDR3 DNA reads TGTGCCAGCAGTGAAACAGCAATGAACACTGAAGCTTTCTTT. Its protein product is CASSETAMNTEAFF.

This chain links TRBV18 with TRBJ1-2, with D possibly being TRBD1 (6 bases). Trimming took off 5 bases at V and 2 bases at J, with 15 bases between the two ends. Germline loops: CDR1 KGHSH, CDR2 LQKENI. The CDR3 has 15 residues. In DNA form, the CDR3 reads TGTGCCAGCTCAATTAACCGGGACACCAACTATGGCTACACCTTC. Its protein is CASSINRDTNYGYTF.

This chain uses TRBV27 with TRBJ1-2, with no clear D. CDR3 length: 17 amino acids. The V end was cut by 6 bases, the J end by 4 bases, with 24 bases between. The germline V gene has CDR1 MNHEY and CDR2 SMNVEV (reference sequence). CDR3 sequence: CASSPTRYNPPFYGYTF. CDR3 nucleotide sequence: TGTGCCAGCAGCCCAACGAGGTACAATCCACCTTTCTATGGCTACACCTTC.

The chain is built from TRBV11-2 and TRBJ2-7, with 12 bases aligning to TRBD2. This CDR3 is 15 amino acids long. Per germline, CDR1 SGHAT and CDR2 FQNNGV. With 4 bases clipped from V and 2 bases from J, the junction kept 3 bases outside the gene matches. CDR3 sequence: CASSYGLAGTYEQYF. In DNA form, the CDR3 reads TGTGCCAGCAGCTATGGACTAGCGGGGACCTACGAGCAGTACTTC.